This TCR beta chain was captured in a study of blood T cell repertoires in COVID-19. Study-level information: Some COVID-19 samples were acute and others convalescent; all came from the United States, Italy and Spain.

Germline CDR1 is LGHNA and CDR2 is YSLEER. The CDR3 is made up of 16 amino acids. Unmatched junction bases numbered 5, after V lost 3 bases and J lost 5 bases. Study processing details: Reference gene primer amplification yielded estimated nucleated cell counts. The table came from immunoSEQ multiplex PCR; TCRdb's copy has only in-frame clones and leaves some out. Clonal size and the V and J genes are those of that table, whereas D and trimming came from the DNA. Of more than 250,000 clones listed, approximately 90% were seen once; the top ten hold 6.3%. This clonotype was obtained from a woman between 45 and 60 years old with COVID-19, enrolled during active disease. V usage is TRBV4-3 and J usage is TRBJ2-7; 15 bases agree with TRBD2. Sequenced input: peripheral blood. DNA for the CDR3: TGCGCCAGCAGCCAGGGACTAGCGGGAGGTATCGACGAGCAGTACTTC. It is translated as CASSQGLAGGIDEQYF.